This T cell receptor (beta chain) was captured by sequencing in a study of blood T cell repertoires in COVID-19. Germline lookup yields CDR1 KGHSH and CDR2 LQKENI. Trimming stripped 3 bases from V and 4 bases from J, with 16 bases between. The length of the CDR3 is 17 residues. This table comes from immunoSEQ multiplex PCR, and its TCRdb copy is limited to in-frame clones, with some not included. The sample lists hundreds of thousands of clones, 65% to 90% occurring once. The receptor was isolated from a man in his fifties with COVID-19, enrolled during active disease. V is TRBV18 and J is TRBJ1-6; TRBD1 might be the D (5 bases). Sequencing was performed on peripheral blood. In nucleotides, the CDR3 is TGTGCCAGCTCACCCGATCACGGTGGGGGGTATAATTCACCCCTCCACTTT. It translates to CASSPDHGGGYNSPLHF. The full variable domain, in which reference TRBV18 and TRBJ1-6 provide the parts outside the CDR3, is NAGVMQNPRHLVRRRGQEARLRCSPMKGHSHVYWYRQLPEEGLKFMVYLQKENIIDESGMPKERFSAEFPKEGPSILRIQQVVRGDSAAYFCASSPDHGGGYNSPLHFGNGTRLTVT.